This T cell receptor beta chain was sequenced in a study of blood T cell repertoires in COVID-19. About the research overall: Sites in the United States, Italy and Spain provided acute and convalescent COVID-19 samples.

This CDR3 contains 16 residues. Trimming at V came to 1 base and at J to 3 bases, leaving 8 bases not matched to a gene. Per germline, CDR1 SGHNT and CDR2 YYREEE (reference sequence). Participants were placed into cohorts based on the clinical history they reported. Recovered Cohort 3 donors showed two negative PCRs, clearance, or symptom resolution. Sequencing was performed with immunoSEQ multiplex PCR; in TCRdb, only in-frame clones are kept and a portion is missing. The data show about 210,000 clones, 70% to 90% seen once. The chain uses TRBV5-4 and TRBJ2-7; the match to TRBD1 covers 9 bases. This clonotype was obtained from a woman between 18 and 29 years old who had recovered from COVID-19. Sequences were obtained from PBMCs or T cells enriched from blood (not recorded which). CDR3: CASSLPGQGPDYEQYF. The CDR3 coding sequence is TGTGCCAGCAGCTTGCCGGGACAGGGTCCGGACTACGAGCAGTACTTC.